In this sample, the clone carrying this TCR beta chain turned up many times. The V gene's germline CDR1 is DFQATT and CDR2 SNEGSKA (reference sequence). This CDR3 contains 13 residues. Between the trimmed V and J ends, which lost 6 bases and 2 bases, there was a span of 13 bases. TCRdb re-derived calls from the 5' RACE reads in MiXCR, one entry per CDR3 protein. The repertoire holds more than 12,000 distinct CDR3 sequences, with approximately 11% as singletons. The time point: sample taken at primary tumor resection. Tumor, nontumor lung or frozen PBMC supplied whole RNA, sequenced without sorting. The data derive from a study of spatial heterogeneity in lung cancer.

The sample consisted of PBMCs, taken at surgery. The V gene is TRBV20-1, the J gene TRBJ1-2; D ambiguous. The TCR comes from a female donor with early-stage non-small cell lung cancer. CDR3 DNA: TGCAGTGCCGGCACGAGTAGAAACTATGGCTACACCTTC. Protein product: CSAGTSRNYGYTF.